This T cell receptor (beta chain) was captured by sequencing in a study of T cells expressing NK-cell markers. Overall study: In sorted CD3+CD56+NKG2C+, CD3+CD56+NKG2C- and CD3+CD56-NKG2C+ T cells, TCR beta repertoires were obtained.

In germline, CDR1 is MNHEY, CDR2 SMNVEV (reference sequence). The CDR3 totals 18 residues. TCRdb reanalyzed the 5' RACE reads, giving one entry per CDR3 protein sequence and no DNA. This sample contains about 460,000 distinct CDR3 sequences. This rearrangement joins TRBV27 to TRBJ2-5; without DNA, the TCRdb call of TRBD1 cannot be checked. The receptor was isolated from a woman in her forties or fifties in good health. Sequenced sample: blood T cells: a sorted CD56 or NKG2C T cell subset, CD4+ or CD8+ T cells, or bulk PBMC T cells (not recorded which). The CDR3 reads CASSSHLSRVQVQETQYF.